What follows describes a single T cell receptor beta chain. Antigen unknown. From CD4+ cells came CD45RA+ naive and CD45RA-negative memory subsets. The V and J ends lost 3 bases and 4 bases, in that order; junction bases with no gene match: 13. Germline lookup yields CDR1 SGDLS and CDR2 YYNGEE. The CDR3 loop spans 18 amino acids. Measured with immunoSEQ multiplex PCR; TCRdb has only the in-frame clones, and not every one. The sample consists of about 1.5 million clones, 95% to 99% of them appearing once. The record originates from a study of shared clonotypes between healthy human individuals. Whole-study findings and limits: Sorted-subset samples were not fully sequenced, rarefaction indicated.

The sequence derives from a man aged 25-45 years in good health. Sequenced material: naive CD4+ T cells sorted from blood. The subset was: CD45RA+ positively selected. This chain joins TRBV9 and TRBJ2-1; TRBD2 agrees at 10 bases. The CDR3 sequence: CASSARGGLAGVYNEQFF. The CDR3 DNA sequence: TGTGCCAGCAGCGCGAGAGGGGGGCTAGCGGGAGTGTACAATGAGCAGTTCTTC.